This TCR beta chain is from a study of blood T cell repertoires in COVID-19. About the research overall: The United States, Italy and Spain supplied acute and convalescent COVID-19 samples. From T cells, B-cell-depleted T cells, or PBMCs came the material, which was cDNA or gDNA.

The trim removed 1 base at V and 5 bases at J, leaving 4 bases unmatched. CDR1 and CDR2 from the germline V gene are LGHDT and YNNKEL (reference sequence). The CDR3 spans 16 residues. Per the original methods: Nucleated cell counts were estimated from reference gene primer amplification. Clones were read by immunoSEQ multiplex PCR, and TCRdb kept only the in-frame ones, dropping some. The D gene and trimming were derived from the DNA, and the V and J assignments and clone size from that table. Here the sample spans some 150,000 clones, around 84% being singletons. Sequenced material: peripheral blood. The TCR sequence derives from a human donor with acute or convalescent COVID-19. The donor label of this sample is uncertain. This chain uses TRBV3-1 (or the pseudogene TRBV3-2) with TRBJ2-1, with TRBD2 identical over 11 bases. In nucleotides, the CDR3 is TGTGCCAGCAGCCAAGGACTAGCGGGGATTGACAATGAGCAGTTCTTC. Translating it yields CASSQGLAGIDNEQFF.